The 10 T cell receptor beta chains below come from one sample, sequenced in a study of T-cell reconstitution after alpha-beta-depleted transplantation in children. As it was prepared, the TCRbeta library received unique molecular identifiers. TCRdb re-derived calls from the PCR reads in MiXCR, one entry per CDR3 protein. The sample consists of approximately 650,000 distinct CDR3 sequences, around 14% of them appearing once. This specimen consisted of PBMCs, obtained before TCRalphabeta/CD19-depleted stem cell transplant. These receptors originate from a girl aged 2 to 9 with congenital amegakaryocytic thrombocytopenia, due to receive a stem cell transplant.

This clonotype was observed at least ten times. V usage is TRBV12-3 or TRBV12-4 and J usage is TRBJ2-5; TRBD2 is a possible D gene (5 bases). This CDR3 contains 15 residues. Trimming took 6 bases from V and 0 from J, leaving 14 bases between them. CDR3 coding DNA: TGTGCCAGCAGGACCGCCACGGGGAACCAAGAGACCCAGTACTTC. Amino acid sequence: CASRTATGNQETQYF.

This clonotype was observed at least ten times. The J gene is TRBJ2-1, the V gene TRBV29-1; no clear D. The CDR3 has 11 amino acids. Germline-derived CDR1 and CDR2 are SQVTM and ANQGSEA. V lost 1 base and J 4 bases, leaving 2 bases between the germline ends. CDR3 region: CSVEGYNEQFF. The CDR3 DNA sequence: TGCAGCGTTGAAGGTTACAATGAGCAGTTCTTC.

As concerns this clonotype: A much larger clonotype is one base distant, so this may be a read error. The chain joins TRBV5-1 to TRBJ2-7, with 15 bases that match TRBD2. The CDR3 extends over 16 amino acids. CDR1 is SGHRS, CDR2 YFSETQ, per germline. Here the CDR3 reads CASSLRTSGRADEQCF. The CDR3 nucleotides read TGCGCCAGCAGCTTAAGGACTAGCGGGAGGGCGGACGAGCAGTGCTTC. Full variable domain (outside the CDR3, taken from reference TRBV5-1 and TRBJ2-7): KAGVTQTPRYLIKTRGQQVTLSCSPISGHRSVSWYQQTPGQGLQFLFEYFSETQRNKGNFPGRFSGRQFSNSRSEMNVSTLELGDSALYLCASSLRTSGRADEQCFGPGTRLTVT.

This clonotype was detected ten times or more. This chain uses TRBV5-1 with TRBJ2-2; D is ambiguous. The CDR3 has 15 amino acids. V lost 0 bases and J lost 0, with 6 bases in between. Per the germline V gene, CDR1 is SGHRS and CDR2 is YFSETQ. Written as DNA, the CDR3 is TGCGCCAGCAGCTTGGGTCGGTCGAACACCGGGGAGCTGTTTTTT. Amino acids: CASSLGRSNTGELFF.

The table lists this clonotype with many counts. The CDR3 DNA reads as TGCGCCAGCAGCGAAGTATCGTGGAATGAGCAGTTCTTC. It translates to CASSEVSWNEQFF. This sequence joins TRBV5-1 and TRBJ2-1; D is uncertain. Germline CDR1 and CDR2: SGHRS and YFSETQ. The CDR3 runs to 13 residues. The germline V and J ends were trimmed by 4 bases and 7 bases, with 12 bases remaining between them.

Only a few counts were recorded for this clonotype. CDR3 DNA sequence: TGCAGCGTTGCGCCCGCCTCCACAGATACGCAGTATTTT. It specifies CSVAPASTDTQYF. The J gene is TRBJ2-3, the V gene TRBV29-1; D unresolved. In germline, CDR1 is SQVTM, CDR2 ANQGSEA. The CDR3 contains 13 residues. The V end was cut by 4 bases, the J end by 2 bases, with 10 bases between.

A few counts support this clonotype. CDR3 sequence reads: CSARGSSGINEQFF. The CDR3 DNA is TGCAGTGCTAGAGGTTCTAGCGGGATCAATGAGCAGTTCTTC. The chain joins TRBV20-1 to TRBJ2-1; 9 bases match TRBD2. Germline V gene sequence: CDR1 DFQATT, CDR2 SNEGSKA (reference sequence). Trimming removed 1 base from V and 6 bases from J; junction bases left unmatched: 4. The CDR3 totals 14 residues.

This clonotype has at least ten counts. The V and J genes are TRBV20-1 and TRBJ2-5, with 10 bases lining up with TRBD2. CDR1 is DFQATT, CDR2 SNEGSKA, per germline (reference sequence). The CDR3 consists of 16 residues. Trimming took 0 bases from V and 2 from J; bases not matched to a gene: 6. CDR3 DNA: TGCAGTGCTAGAGACCCAGGACTAGCGGAACAAGAGACCCAGTACTTC. This sequence encodes CSARDPGLAEQETQYF.

This clonotype was observed at least ten times. The chain links TRBV29-1 to TRBJ2-1; D ambiguous. The V gene's germline CDR1 is SQVTM and CDR2 ANQGSEA. V lost 3 bases to trimming and J lost 12 bases, with 9 bases between them. The CDR3 totals 10 residues. The chain's CDR3 is CSVDNASQFF. DNA of the CDR3: TGCAGCGTTGACAATGCGTCGCAGTTCTTC.

This clonotype came up a few times. V and J are TRBV5-1 and TRBJ1-3; D is possibly TRBD1 (5 bases). The germline V gene encodes CDR1 SGHRS and CDR2 YFSETQ. The length of the CDR3 is 16 residues. The V gene lost 0 bases and the J gene lost 3 bases, with 13 bases spanning the gap. The CDR3 nucleotides read TGCGCCAGCAGCTTGGCAAGGGGAGTGCGTGGAAACACCATATATTTT. Its translation is CASSLARGVRGNTIYF.